This T cell receptor (beta chain) comes out of a study of cytomegalovirus exposure and HLA in healthy donors. Germline V gene sequence: CDR1 SGHNT, CDR2 YYREEE (reference sequence). The CDR3 covers 14 residues. Between the trimmed V and J ends, which lost 0 bases and 9 bases, there was a span of 15 bases. The PCR contained 60 Vbeta and 13 Jbeta primers. As handled by the study authors: Roughly 11 million of the approximately 80 million unique TCR beta chains counted in a later analysis were shared. Clones were read by immunoSEQ multiplex PCR, and TCRdb kept only the in-frame ones, dropping some. Clone size and V and J calls were adopted from that table, with D and trimming inferred from the DNA. The sample holds 200,000 to 250,000 clones, 65% to 85% seen once.

The chain links TRBV5-4 to TRBJ1-2; D remains ambiguous. The source of this sequence is a man younger than 45 in good health and CMV-seronegative. The sequenced sample was PBMCs. CDR3 nucleotides: TGTGCCAGCAGCTTGGCCGGGCCAGAGGGTCGCTACACCTTC. It is translated as CASSLAGPEGRYTF.